These T cell receptor beta chains were read from a single sample in a study of cytomegalovirus exposure and HLA in healthy donors. Using immunoSEQ multiplex PCR, the repertoire was profiled, and TCRdb retains in-frame clones only, with some absent. This sample has around 140,000 clones, with 9.7% found just once. The sequencing input was PBMCs. The receptors come from a middle-aged man in good health and CMV-seronegative. Each CDR3 is given with its conserved first and last residue. The D gene is left open where the match is weak. A clone size is listed for some rows: how often the clone was seen (once, few, many), or a class if it is expanded.

d_call: TRBD1; v_call: TRBV15; j_call: TRBJ2-7; clone_size: -; cdr3_length: 13; cdr3_nt: TGTGCCACCAGCAGCGGGACAGATCTCGAACAGTACTTC; cdr3_aa: CATSSGTDLEQYF
d_call: -; v_call: TRBV9; j_call: TRBJ2-3; clone_size: few; cdr3_length: 15; cdr3_nt: TGTGCCAGCAGCGCTACTAGTGGACCCACAGATACGCAGTATTTT; cdr3_aa: CASSATSGPTDTQYF
d_call: -; v_call: TRBV10-2; j_call: TRBJ1-1; clone_size: -; cdr3_length: 12; cdr3_nt: TGCGCCAGCAGTGAAACAAACACTGAAGCTTTCTTT; cdr3_aa: CASSETNTEAFF
d_call: -; v_call: TRBV2; j_call: TRBJ2-4; clone_size: -; cdr3_length: 14; cdr3_nt: TGTGCCAGCAGTTTCATACAGGGTAGAAACATTCAGTACTTC; cdr3_aa: CASSFIQGRNIQYF
d_call: TRBD2; v_call: TRBV6-1; j_call: TRBJ2-5; clone_size: few; cdr3_length: 14; cdr3_nt: TGTGCCAGCAGTGAAACTAGCGGGCGAGAGACCCAGTACTTC; cdr3_aa: CASSETSGRETQYF
d_call: TRBD1; v_call: TRBV5-6; j_call: TRBJ1-5; clone_size: -; cdr3_length: 16; cdr3_nt: TGTGCCAGCAGCTTTCAGGGACAGACAACCGCTCACCCCCAGCATTTT; cdr3_aa: CASSFQGQTTAHPQHF
d_call: -; v_call: TRBV5-4; j_call: TRBJ2-7; clone_size: -; cdr3_length: 16; cdr3_nt: TGTGCCAGCAGCTTCTCGTCCGGGGAAGGGACCTACGAGCAGTACTTC; cdr3_aa: CASSFSSGEGTYEQYF
d_call: TRBD1; v_call: TRBV7-3; j_call: TRBJ2-1; clone_size: few; cdr3_length: 14; cdr3_nt: TGTGCCAGCAGCCTGGGACAGGGGGCGGGTGAGCAGTTCTTC; cdr3_aa: CASSLGQGAGEQFF
d_call: TRBD2; v_call: TRBV11-2; j_call: TRBJ2-7; clone_size: few; cdr3_length: 16; cdr3_nt: TGTGCCAGCAGCTTAGCTAGCGGGAGCCCTCCCTACGAGCAGTACTTC; cdr3_aa: CASSLASGSPPYEQYF
d_call: -; v_call: TRBV14; j_call: TRBJ2-5; clone_size: -; cdr3_length: 14; cdr3_nt: TGTGCCAGCAGCCAAGCGGGTAGACAAGAGACCCAGTACTTC; cdr3_aa: CASSQAGRQETQYF
d_call: -; v_call: TRBV10-2; j_call: TRBJ1-1; clone_size: -; cdr3_length: 15; cdr3_nt: TGCGCCAGCAGTGAGTCGTGGACAGACAACACTGAAGCTTTCTTT; cdr3_aa: CASSESWTDNTEAFF
d_call: TRBD1; v_call: TRBV28; j_call: TRBJ1-2; clone_size: -; cdr3_length: 15; cdr3_nt: TGTGCCAGCAGAAGACCGGGACAGACTAACTATGGCTACACCTTC; cdr3_aa: CASRRPGQTNYGYTF
d_call: -; v_call: TRBV19; j_call: TRBJ2-2; clone_size: few; cdr3_length: 14; cdr3_nt: TGTGCCAGCCGAAGGGAGCGTGACACCGGGGAGCTGTTTTTT; cdr3_aa: CASRRERDTGELFF
d_call: TRBD2; v_call: TRBV29-1; j_call: TRBJ2-5; clone_size: few; cdr3_length: 15; cdr3_nt: TGCAGCGCCGGCGGGACTAGCGGGGAACAAGAGACCCAGTACTTC; cdr3_aa: CSAGGTSGEQETQYF
d_call: -; v_call: TRBV10-3; j_call: TRBJ1-1; clone_size: -; cdr3_length: 14; cdr3_nt: TGTGCCATCAGTGAACTGAACTTGAACACTGAAGCTTTCTTT; cdr3_aa: CAISELNLNTEAFF
d_call: TRBD1; v_call: TRBV5-4; j_call: TRBJ2-7; clone_size: few; cdr3_length: 16; cdr3_nt: TGTGCCAGCACCGAAAGGACAGGGGAAGGCTCCTACGAGCAGTACTTC; cdr3_aa: CASTERTGEGSYEQYF
d_call: TRBD1; v_call: TRBV19; j_call: TRBJ2-5; clone_size: few; cdr3_length: 14; cdr3_nt: TGTGCCAGTAGTCCAGGGGGACAGGGGAAGACCCAGTACTTC; cdr3_aa: CASSPGGQGKTQYF
d_call: TRBD1; v_call: TRBV19; j_call: TRBJ2-7; clone_size: few; cdr3_length: 14; cdr3_nt: TGTGCCAGTAGGGTGGACAGGGACTCCTACGAGCAGTACTTC; cdr3_aa: CASRVDRDSYEQYF
d_call: TRBD1; v_call: TRBV5-1; j_call: TRBJ2-1; clone_size: -; cdr3_length: 17; cdr3_nt: TGCGCCAGCAGCTTGGCTGGTCGACAGGGGGATGACAATGAGCAGTTCTTC; cdr3_aa: CASSLAGRQGDDNEQFF
d_call: -; v_call: TRBV2; j_call: TRBJ2-1; clone_size: -; cdr3_length: 13; cdr3_nt: TGTGCCAGTGTACCGAGCTCCTACAATGAGCAGTTCTTC; cdr3_aa: CASVPSSYNEQFF
d_call: -; v_call: TRBV7-9; j_call: TRBJ1-4; clone_size: -; cdr3_length: 15; cdr3_nt: TGTGCCAGCAGCTTAGAGGGGGGGCCGACTGAAAAACTGTTTTTT; cdr3_aa: CASSLEGGPTEKLFF
d_call: -; v_call: TRBV11-3; j_call: TRBJ2-1; clone_size: -; cdr3_length: 15; cdr3_nt: TGTGCCAGCAGCTGGGGGCAGGTGAGTTACAATGAGCAGTTCTTC; cdr3_aa: CASSWGQVSYNEQFF
d_call: TRBD1; v_call: TRBV19; j_call: TRBJ2-2; clone_size: few; cdr3_length: 16; cdr3_nt: TGTGCCAGTAGACATCTAGGACAGGGAGAGACCGGGGAGCTGTTTTTT; cdr3_aa: CASRHLGQGETGELFF
d_call: TRBD2; v_call: TRBV7-2; j_call: TRBJ2-7; clone_size: few; cdr3_length: 14; cdr3_nt: TGTGCCAGCAGCTTAGCGCGGGGGTTGTACGAGCAGTACTTC; cdr3_aa: CASSLARGLYEQYF
d_call: -; v_call: TRBV7-9; j_call: TRBJ1-2; clone_size: -; cdr3_length: 15; cdr3_nt: TGTGCCAGCAGCTTAAGACAGAATAACAACTATGGCTACACCTTC; cdr3_aa: CASSLRQNNNYGYTF
d_call: TRBD2; v_call: TRBV7-3; j_call: TRBJ2-2; clone_size: -; cdr3_length: 14; cdr3_nt: TGTGCCAGCAGCCCACAAGCTAGCGGGGGGTCGTTGTTTTTT; cdr3_aa: CASSPQASGGSLFF
d_call: TRBD2; v_call: TRBV6-1; j_call: TRBJ2-7; clone_size: once; cdr3_length: 14; cdr3_nt: TGTGCCACACGGGAGGCTAGCGGACCCTACGAGCAGTACTTC; cdr3_aa: CATREASGPYEQYF
d_call: -; v_call: TRBV27; j_call: TRBJ1-1; clone_size: -; cdr3_length: 14; cdr3_nt: TGTGCCAGCAGTTTAGGCGGGCTGGACACTGAAGCTTTCTTT; cdr3_aa: CASSLGGLDTEAFF
d_call: TRBD1; v_call: TRBV19; j_call: TRBJ2-6; clone_size: -; cdr3_length: 16; cdr3_nt: TGTGCCAGTAGTGGGGGACAGGGGCGAGGGGCCAACGTCCTGACTTTC; cdr3_aa: CASSGGQGRGANVLTF
d_call: TRBD2; v_call: TRBV5-1; j_call: TRBJ2-5; clone_size: few; cdr3_length: 15; cdr3_nt: TGCGCCAGCAGCAGACTAGCGGGATCCCAAGAGACCCAGTACTTC; cdr3_aa: CASSRLAGSQETQYF
d_call: -; v_call: TRBV19; j_call: TRBJ2-7; clone_size: few; cdr3_length: 18; cdr3_nt: TGTGCCAGTAGTATTCGGTATAGAGACGGAGGTACGAAGTACGAGCAGTACTTC; cdr3_aa: CASSIRYRDGGTKYEQYF
d_call: TRBD1; v_call: TRBV6-1; j_call: TRBJ2-7; clone_size: -; cdr3_length: 16; cdr3_nt: TGTGCCAGCAGTGAAGCTATAGGGGACAGGTCGATAGGGAGGTACTTC; cdr3_aa: CASSEAIGDRSIGRYF
d_call: -; v_call: TRBV5-1; j_call: TRBJ2-1; clone_size: -; cdr3_length: 17; cdr3_nt: TGCGCCAGCAGATTGGAATTGGGGAGTATCGCCTACAATGAGCAGTTCTTC; cdr3_aa: CASRLELGSIAYNEQFF
d_call: TRBD1; v_call: TRBV2; j_call: TRBJ1-2; clone_size: -; cdr3_length: 16; cdr3_nt: TGTGCCAGCAGTGAAAGAAGGACAGGGGTCGACAGTGGCTACACCTTC; cdr3_aa: CASSERRTGVDSGYTF
d_call: TRBD2; v_call: TRBV5-1; j_call: TRBJ2-2; clone_size: few; cdr3_length: 17; cdr3_nt: TGCGCCAGCAGCCATGGACTAGCGGGGGGAAACACCGGGGAGCTGTTTTTT; cdr3_aa: CASSHGLAGGNTGELFF
d_call: TRBD2; v_call: TRBV7-9; j_call: TRBJ2-4; clone_size: few; cdr3_length: 14; cdr3_nt: TGTGCCAGCAGCCGCATGGGGGAGGGAAACATTCAGTACTTC; cdr3_aa: CASSRMGEGNIQYF